This T cell receptor (beta chain) comes out of a study of blood T cells in healthy people across ages. The CDR3 has 19 residues. The germline gives CDR1 MNHEY, CDR2 SMNVEV (reference sequence). Combining a sample-barcoded 5' primer with a J-beta primer mix, a second PCR ran for roughly 6 to 12 cycles. Template switching added a 12-random-nucleotide identifier to every cDNA molecule. TCRdb used MiXCR to reprocess the 5' RACE reads, holding one entry per CDR3 protein. This table has roughly 2 million distinct CDR3 sequences, around half appearing once. The material sequenced was blood. The origin of this receptor is a middle-aged woman in good health. The chain links TRBV27 to TRBJ2-7; 13 bases are shared with TRBD2. The end of the DNA fits TRBJ2-5 better, so the J call may be wrong. CDR3 protein: CASSGEQLAGGPVGETQYF. The CDR3 region has the DNA TGTGCCAGCAGTGGGGAGCAACTAGCGGGGGGGCCAGTCGGAGAGACCCAGTACTTC.